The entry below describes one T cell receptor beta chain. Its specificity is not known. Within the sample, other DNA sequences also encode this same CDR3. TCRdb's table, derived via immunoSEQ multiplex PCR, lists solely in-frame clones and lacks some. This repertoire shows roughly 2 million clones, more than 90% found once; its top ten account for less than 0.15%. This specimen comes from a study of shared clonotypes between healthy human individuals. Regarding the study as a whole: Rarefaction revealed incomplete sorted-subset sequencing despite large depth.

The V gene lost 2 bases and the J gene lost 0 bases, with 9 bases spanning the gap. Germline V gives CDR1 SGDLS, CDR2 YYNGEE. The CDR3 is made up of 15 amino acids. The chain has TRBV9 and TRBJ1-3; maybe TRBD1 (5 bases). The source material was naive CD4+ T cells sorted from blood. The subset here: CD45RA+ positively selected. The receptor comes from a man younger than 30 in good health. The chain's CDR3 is CASSVGRDSGNTIYF. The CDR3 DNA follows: TGTGCCAGCAGCGTGGGCAGGGACTCTGGAAACACCATATATTTT.